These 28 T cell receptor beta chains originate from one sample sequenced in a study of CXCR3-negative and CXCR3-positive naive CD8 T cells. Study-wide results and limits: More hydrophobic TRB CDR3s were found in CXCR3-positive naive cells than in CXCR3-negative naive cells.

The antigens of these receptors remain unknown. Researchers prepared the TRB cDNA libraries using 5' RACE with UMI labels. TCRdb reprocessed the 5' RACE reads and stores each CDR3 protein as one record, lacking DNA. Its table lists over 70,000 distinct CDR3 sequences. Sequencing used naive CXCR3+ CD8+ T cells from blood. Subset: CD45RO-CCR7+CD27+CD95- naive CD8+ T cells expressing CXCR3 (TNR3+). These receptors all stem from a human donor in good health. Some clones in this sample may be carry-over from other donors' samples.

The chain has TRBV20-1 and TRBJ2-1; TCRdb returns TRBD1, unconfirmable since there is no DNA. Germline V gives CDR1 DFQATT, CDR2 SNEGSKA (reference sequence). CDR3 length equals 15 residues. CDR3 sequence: CSAPPGSGGPNEQFF.

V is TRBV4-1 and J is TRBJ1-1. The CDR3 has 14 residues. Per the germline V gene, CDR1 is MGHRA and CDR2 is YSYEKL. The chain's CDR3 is CASSQELEGTEAFF.

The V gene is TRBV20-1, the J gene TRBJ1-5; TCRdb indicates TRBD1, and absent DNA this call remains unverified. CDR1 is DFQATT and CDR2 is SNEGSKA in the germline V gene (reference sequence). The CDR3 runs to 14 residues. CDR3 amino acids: CSATPGRGYQPQHF.

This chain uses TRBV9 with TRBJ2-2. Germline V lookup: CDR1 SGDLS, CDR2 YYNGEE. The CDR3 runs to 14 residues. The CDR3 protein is CASSVGYLTGELFF. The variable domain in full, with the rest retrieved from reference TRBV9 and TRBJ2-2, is DSGVTQTPKHLITATGQRVTLRCSPRSGDLSVYWYQQSLDQGLQFLIQYYNGEERAKGNILERFSAQQFPDLHSELNLSSLELGDSALYFCASSVGYLTGELFFGEGSRLTVL.

Here the CDR3 reads CSARAGGLDPYEQYF. The rearrangement joins TRBV20-1 to TRBJ2-7; TCRdb selects TRBD1, and the lack of DNA leaves this call unchecked. Germline V gives CDR1 DFQATT, CDR2 SNEGSKA (reference sequence). This CDR3 has 15 residues.

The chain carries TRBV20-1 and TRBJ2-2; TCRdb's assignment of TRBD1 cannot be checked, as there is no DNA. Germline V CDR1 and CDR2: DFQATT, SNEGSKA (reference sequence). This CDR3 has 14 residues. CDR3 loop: CSAESGENTGELFF.

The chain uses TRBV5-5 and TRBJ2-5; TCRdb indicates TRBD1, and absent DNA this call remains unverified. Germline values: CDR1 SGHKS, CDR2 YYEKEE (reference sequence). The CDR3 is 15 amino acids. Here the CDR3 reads CASSLFDSTQETQYF. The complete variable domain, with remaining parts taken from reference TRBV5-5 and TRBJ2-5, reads DAGVTQSPTHLIKTRGQQVTLRCSPISGHKSVSWYQQVLGQGPQFIFQYYEKEERGRGNFPDRFSARQFPNYSSELNVNALLLGDSALYLCASSLFDSTQETQYFGPGTRLLVL.

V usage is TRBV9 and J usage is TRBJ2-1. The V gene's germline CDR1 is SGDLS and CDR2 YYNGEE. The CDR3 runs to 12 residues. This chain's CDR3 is CASSSHSNEQFF.

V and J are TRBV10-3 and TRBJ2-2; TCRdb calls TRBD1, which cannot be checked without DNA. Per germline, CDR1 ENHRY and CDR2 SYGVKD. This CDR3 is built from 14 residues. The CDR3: CAIRQNQGPGELFF.

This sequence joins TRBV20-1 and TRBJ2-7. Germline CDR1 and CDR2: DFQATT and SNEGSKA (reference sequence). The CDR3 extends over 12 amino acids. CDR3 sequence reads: CSASRILGEQYF.

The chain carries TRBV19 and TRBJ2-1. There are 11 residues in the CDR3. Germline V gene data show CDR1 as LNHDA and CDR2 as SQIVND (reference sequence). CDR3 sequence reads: CASSISNEQFF.

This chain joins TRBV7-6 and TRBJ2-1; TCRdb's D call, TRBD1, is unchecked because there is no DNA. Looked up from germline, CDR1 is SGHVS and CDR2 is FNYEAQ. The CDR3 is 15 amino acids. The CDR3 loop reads CASSLAGAVYNEQFF.

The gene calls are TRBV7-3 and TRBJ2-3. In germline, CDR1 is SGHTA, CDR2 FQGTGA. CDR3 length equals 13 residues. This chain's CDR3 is CASSLMSTDTQYF.

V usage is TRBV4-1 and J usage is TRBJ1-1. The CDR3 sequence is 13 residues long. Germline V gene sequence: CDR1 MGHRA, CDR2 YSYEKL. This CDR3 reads CASSQGGNTEAFF.

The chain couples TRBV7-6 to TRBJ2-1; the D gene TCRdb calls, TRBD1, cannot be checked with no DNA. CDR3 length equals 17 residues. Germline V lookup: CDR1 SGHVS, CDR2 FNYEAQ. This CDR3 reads CASSKETAWSSYNEQFF.

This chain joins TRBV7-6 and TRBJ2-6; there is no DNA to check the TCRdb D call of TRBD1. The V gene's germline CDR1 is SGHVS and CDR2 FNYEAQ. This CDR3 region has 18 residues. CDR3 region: CASSLAGTGVLGANVLTF.

The CDR3 reads CASSAPPGQGVYYEQYF. The chain combines TRBV7-2 with TRBJ2-7; there is no DNA to check the TCRdb D call of TRBD1. Per germline, CDR1 SGHTA and CDR2 FQGNSA. The CDR3 is made up of 17 amino acids.

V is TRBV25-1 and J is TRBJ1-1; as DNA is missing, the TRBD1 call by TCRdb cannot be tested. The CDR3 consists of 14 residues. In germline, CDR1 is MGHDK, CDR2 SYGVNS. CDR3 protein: CASSKQGANTEAFF. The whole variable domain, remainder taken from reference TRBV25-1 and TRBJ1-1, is EADIYQTPRYLVIGTGKKITLECSQTMGHDKMYWYQQDPGMELHLIHYSYGVNSTEKGDLSSESTVSRIRTEHFPLTLESARPSHTSQYLCASSKQGANTEAFFGQGTRLTVV.

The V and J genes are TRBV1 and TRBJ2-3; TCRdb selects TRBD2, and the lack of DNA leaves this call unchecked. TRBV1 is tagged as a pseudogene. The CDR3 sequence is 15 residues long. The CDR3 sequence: CTSSQLLAGTDTQYF.

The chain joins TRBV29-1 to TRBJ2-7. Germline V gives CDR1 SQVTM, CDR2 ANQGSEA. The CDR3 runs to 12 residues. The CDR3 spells CSVELDGHEQYF.

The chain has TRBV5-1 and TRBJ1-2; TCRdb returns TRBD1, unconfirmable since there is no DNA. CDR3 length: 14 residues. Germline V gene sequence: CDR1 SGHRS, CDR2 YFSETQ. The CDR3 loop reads CASSLTGVAYGYTF.

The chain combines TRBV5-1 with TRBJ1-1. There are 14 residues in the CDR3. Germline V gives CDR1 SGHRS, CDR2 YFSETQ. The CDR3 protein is CASSRRLMNTEAFF.

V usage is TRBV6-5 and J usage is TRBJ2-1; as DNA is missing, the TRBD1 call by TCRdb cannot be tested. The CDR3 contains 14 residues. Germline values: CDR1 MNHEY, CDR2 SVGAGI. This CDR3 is CASSYSNGGYEQFF.

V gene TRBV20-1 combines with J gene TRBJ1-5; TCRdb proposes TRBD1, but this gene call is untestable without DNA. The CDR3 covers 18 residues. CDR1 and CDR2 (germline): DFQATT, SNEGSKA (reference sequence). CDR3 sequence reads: CSARDDFFPKGRGQPQHF.

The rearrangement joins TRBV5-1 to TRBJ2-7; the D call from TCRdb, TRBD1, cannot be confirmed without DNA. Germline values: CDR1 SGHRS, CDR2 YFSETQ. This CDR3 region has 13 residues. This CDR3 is CASSFRETYEQYF.

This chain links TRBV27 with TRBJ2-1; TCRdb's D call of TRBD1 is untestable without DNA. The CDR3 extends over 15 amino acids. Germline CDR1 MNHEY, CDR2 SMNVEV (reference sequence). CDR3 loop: CASSLSQGPYNEQFF.

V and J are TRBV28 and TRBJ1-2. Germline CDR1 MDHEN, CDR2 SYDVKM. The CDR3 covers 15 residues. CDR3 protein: CASSRPREDLYGYTF.

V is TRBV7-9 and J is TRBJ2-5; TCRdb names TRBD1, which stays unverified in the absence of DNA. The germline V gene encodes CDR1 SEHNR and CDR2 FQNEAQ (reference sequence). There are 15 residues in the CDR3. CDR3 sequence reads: CASSSQQGFRETQYF.